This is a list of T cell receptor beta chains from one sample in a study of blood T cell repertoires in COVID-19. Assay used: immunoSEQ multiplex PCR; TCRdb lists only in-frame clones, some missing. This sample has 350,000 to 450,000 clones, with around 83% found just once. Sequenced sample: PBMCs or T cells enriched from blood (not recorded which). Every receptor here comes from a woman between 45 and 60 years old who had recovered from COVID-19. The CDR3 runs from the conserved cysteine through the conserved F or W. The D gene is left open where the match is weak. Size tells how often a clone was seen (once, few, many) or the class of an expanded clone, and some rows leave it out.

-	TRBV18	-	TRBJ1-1	TGTGCCAGCTCACCTCCGGGAGACACTGAAGCTTTCTTT	CASSPPGDTEAFF
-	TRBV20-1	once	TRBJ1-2	TGCAGTGCTAGTAGGGGCTATGGCTACACCTTC	CSASRGYGYTF
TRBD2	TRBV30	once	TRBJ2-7	TGTGCCTGGAGTACTAGCGGGAGCGGTTGGCACGAGCAGTACTTC	CAWSTSGSGWHEQYF
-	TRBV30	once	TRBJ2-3	TGTGCCTGGACCAAAGGGGAGGTAGTTCTCACGCAGTATTTT	CAWTKGEVVLTQYF
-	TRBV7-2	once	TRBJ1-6	TGTGCCAGCAGCCCCAACTGGCAGGGCCATAATTCACCCCTCCACTTT	CASSPNWQGHNSPLHF
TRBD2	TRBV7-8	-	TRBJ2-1	TGTGCCAGCAGCGGGGGACTAGCTAGCGAGCAGTTCTTC	CASSGGLASEQFF
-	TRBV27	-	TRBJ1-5	TGTGCCAGCAGTCCCGGACTGATTCGCAATCAGCCCCAGCATTTT	CASSPGLIRNQPQHF
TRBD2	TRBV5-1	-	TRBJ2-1	TGCGCCAGCAGCTTGGTTTTAGCGGGGGACTTCTACAATGAGCAGTTCTTC	CASSLVLAGDFYNEQFF
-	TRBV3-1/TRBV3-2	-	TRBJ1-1	TGTGCCAGCAGCCAACTTCCAGGGGCGCAGGGCACTGAAGCTTTCTTT	CASSQLPGAQGTEAFF
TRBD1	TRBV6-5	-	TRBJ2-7	TGTGCCAGCAGGAACAGACAGGGGATGGCCTACGAGCAGTACTTC	CASRNRQGMAYEQYF
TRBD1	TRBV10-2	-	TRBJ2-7	TGCGCCAGCAGGGAGGACAGGGGACACGAGCAGTACTTC	CASREDRGHEQYF
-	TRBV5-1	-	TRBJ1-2	TGCGCCAGCAGCCATGGGGACTATAACTATGGCTACACCTTC	CASSHGDYNYGYTF
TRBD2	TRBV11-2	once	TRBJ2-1	TGTGCCAGCAGCTTAGCCTGGACTAGCGCAAACAATGAGCAGTTCTTC	CASSLAWTSANNEQFF
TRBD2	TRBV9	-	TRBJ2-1	TGTGCCAGCAGCTCGAGCGGGGGGGTTTCCTACAATGAGCAGTTCTTC	CASSSSGGVSYNEQFF
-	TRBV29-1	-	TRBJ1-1	TGCAGCGTTCAGGGGAGAATGGGGAACACTGAAGCTTTCTTT	CSVQGRMGNTEAFF
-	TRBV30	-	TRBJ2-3	TGTGCCTGGTTCAACACAGATACGCAGTATTTT	CAWFNTDTQYF
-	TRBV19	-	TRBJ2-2	TGTGCCAGTAGTATAGTAGGGGGGGCCGCCGGGGAGCTGTTTTTT	CASSIVGGAAGELFF
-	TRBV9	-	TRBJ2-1	TGTGCCAGCAGCGTAGGCACAGGTAATGAGCAGTTCTTC	CASSVGTGNEQFF
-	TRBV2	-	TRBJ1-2	TGTGCCAGCGGTGGGAGGCCCAGTCGTCCTGGCTACACCTTC	CASGGRPSRPGYTF
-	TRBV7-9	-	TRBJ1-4	TGTGCCAGCAGCTTATGGCAAGGGGCGCATCGTGAAAAACTGTTTTTT	CASSLWQGAHREKLFF
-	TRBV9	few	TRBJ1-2	TGTGCCAGCAGCCTCCCTGGAGCTAACTATGGCTACACCTTC	CASSLPGANYGYTF
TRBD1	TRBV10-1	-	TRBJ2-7	TGCGCCAGCAAGCCCAAGACAGGGTGGGACGAGCAGTACTTC	CASKPKTGWDEQYF
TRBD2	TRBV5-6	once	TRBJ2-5	TGTGCCAGCAGCTTGAAAGCTAGCGGGAAAGAGACCCAGTACTTC	CASSLKASGKETQYF
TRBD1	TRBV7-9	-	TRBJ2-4	TGTGCCAGCGTGGGACAGGGGAACATTCAGTACTTC	CASVGQGNIQYF
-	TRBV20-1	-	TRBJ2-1	TGCAGTGCCTACGTACCCGAGCAGTTCTTC	CSAYVPEQFF
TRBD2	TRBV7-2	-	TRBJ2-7	TGTGCCAGCAACCCCCGGGGGGAGGGCCGCTACGAGCAGTACTTC	CASNPRGEGRYEQYF
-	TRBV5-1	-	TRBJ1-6	TGCGCCAGCAGCCCAGGGACTAATAATTCACCCCTCCACTTT	CASSPGTNNSPLHF
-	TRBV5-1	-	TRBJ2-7	TGCGCCAGCAGCTTGGGACTAGTCAACTACGAGCAGTACTTC	CASSLGLVNYEQYF
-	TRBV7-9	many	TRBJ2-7	TGTGCCAGCAGCTTACTCCCCTCCCAGGGCAGGAACGAGCAGTACTTC	CASSLLPSQGRNEQYF
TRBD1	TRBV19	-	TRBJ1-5	TGTGCCAGTAGTTCCGACAGGGACAATCAGCCCCAGCATTTT	CASSSDRDNQPQHF
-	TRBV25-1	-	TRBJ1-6	TGTGCCAGCAGTGTTTGGGGCGTGTATTCACCCCTCCACTTT	CASSVWGVYSPLHF
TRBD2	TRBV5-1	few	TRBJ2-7	TGCGCCAGCAGCTTGGGGACTAGCGGGAGGTCTTCGGGGTACGAGCAGTACTTC	CASSLGTSGRSSGYEQYF
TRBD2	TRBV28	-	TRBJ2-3	TGTGCCAGCAGTTTATCTCAGCGGGGAGATACGCAGTATTTT	CASSLSQRGDTQYF
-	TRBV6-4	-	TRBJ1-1	TGTGCCAGCAGTGACCACGACCCAGGCACTGAAGCTTTCTTT	CASSDHDPGTEAFF
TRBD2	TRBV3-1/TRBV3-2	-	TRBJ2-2	TGTGCCAGCAGCCCCTTAGGCGCGGGAGCTGCCGGGGAGCTGTTTTTT	CASSPLGAGAAGELFF
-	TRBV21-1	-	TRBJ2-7	TGTGCCAGCAGCAAAGGAACTAGCGGGAGTCCCTACGAGCAGTACTTC	CASSKGTSGSPYEQYF
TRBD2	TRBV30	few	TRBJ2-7	TGTGCCTGGAGTCCCCCGGGACTAGCCTACGAGCAGTACTTC	CAWSPPGLAYEQYF
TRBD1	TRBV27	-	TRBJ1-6	TGTGCCAGCAGGCCTGCAGGGGGTGGGAATTCACCCCTCCACTTT	CASRPAGGGNSPLHF
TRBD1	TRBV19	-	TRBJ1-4	TGTGCCAGTAGTGGCCAGGGGGGTGGTGAAAAACTGTTTTTT	CASSGQGGGEKLFF
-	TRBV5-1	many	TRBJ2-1	TGCGCCAGCAGCTACGAGGTTGGTGAGCAGTTCTTC	CASSYEVGEQFF
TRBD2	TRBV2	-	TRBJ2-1	TGTGCCAGCAGTGGGCAGACTAGCGGGCGCTACAATGAGCAGTTCTTC	CASSGQTSGRYNEQFF
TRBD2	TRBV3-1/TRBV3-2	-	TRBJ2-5	TGTGCCAGCAGCCTGGGAGGGTCTGGAGAGACCCAGTACTTC	CASSLGGSGETQYF
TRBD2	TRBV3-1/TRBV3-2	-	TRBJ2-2	TGTGCCAGCAGCCCTCGCCCGGCAGCGGGGCTCCGAAAGGCCGGGGAGCTGTTTTTT	CASSPRPAAGLRKAGELFF
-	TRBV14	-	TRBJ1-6	TGTGCCAGCAGCCACTGGGACAAAAATTCACCCCTCCACTTT	CASSHWDKNSPLHF
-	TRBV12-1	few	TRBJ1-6	TGTGCCAGCAGACCCCGGACAGCCAATAATTCACCCCTCCACTTT	CASRPRTANNSPLHF
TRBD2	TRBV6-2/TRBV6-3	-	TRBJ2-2	TGTGCCAGCAGGCCTAGCGGGAATACCGGGGAGCTGTTTTTT	CASRPSGNTGELFF
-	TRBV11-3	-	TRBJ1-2	TGTGCCAGCAGCTCCGGGAACACTTATGGCTACACCTTC	CASSSGNTYGYTF
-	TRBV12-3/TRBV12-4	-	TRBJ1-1	TGTGCCAGCAGCCCCCGAGCTGAAGCTTTCTTT	CASSPRAEAFF
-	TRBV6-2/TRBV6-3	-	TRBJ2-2	TGTGCCAGCAGTCAGGGGTACGGGGAGCTGTTTTTT	CASSQGYGELFF
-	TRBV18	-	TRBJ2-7	TGTGCCAGCTCACCCACAGGGACGGAAGAGTCCTACGAGCAGTACTTC	CASSPTGTEESYEQYF
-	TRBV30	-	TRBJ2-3	TGTGCCTGGACACCGGGTTCAGATACGCAGTATTTT	CAWTPGSDTQYF
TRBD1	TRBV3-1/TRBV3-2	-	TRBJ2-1	TGTGCCAGCAGCAAAGGGACAGGGGTGGGCAATGAGCAGTTCTTC	CASSKGTGVGNEQFF
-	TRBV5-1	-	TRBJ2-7	TGCGCCAGCAGAAACATCGGGAATCTCTACGAGCAGTACTTC	CASRNIGNLYEQYF